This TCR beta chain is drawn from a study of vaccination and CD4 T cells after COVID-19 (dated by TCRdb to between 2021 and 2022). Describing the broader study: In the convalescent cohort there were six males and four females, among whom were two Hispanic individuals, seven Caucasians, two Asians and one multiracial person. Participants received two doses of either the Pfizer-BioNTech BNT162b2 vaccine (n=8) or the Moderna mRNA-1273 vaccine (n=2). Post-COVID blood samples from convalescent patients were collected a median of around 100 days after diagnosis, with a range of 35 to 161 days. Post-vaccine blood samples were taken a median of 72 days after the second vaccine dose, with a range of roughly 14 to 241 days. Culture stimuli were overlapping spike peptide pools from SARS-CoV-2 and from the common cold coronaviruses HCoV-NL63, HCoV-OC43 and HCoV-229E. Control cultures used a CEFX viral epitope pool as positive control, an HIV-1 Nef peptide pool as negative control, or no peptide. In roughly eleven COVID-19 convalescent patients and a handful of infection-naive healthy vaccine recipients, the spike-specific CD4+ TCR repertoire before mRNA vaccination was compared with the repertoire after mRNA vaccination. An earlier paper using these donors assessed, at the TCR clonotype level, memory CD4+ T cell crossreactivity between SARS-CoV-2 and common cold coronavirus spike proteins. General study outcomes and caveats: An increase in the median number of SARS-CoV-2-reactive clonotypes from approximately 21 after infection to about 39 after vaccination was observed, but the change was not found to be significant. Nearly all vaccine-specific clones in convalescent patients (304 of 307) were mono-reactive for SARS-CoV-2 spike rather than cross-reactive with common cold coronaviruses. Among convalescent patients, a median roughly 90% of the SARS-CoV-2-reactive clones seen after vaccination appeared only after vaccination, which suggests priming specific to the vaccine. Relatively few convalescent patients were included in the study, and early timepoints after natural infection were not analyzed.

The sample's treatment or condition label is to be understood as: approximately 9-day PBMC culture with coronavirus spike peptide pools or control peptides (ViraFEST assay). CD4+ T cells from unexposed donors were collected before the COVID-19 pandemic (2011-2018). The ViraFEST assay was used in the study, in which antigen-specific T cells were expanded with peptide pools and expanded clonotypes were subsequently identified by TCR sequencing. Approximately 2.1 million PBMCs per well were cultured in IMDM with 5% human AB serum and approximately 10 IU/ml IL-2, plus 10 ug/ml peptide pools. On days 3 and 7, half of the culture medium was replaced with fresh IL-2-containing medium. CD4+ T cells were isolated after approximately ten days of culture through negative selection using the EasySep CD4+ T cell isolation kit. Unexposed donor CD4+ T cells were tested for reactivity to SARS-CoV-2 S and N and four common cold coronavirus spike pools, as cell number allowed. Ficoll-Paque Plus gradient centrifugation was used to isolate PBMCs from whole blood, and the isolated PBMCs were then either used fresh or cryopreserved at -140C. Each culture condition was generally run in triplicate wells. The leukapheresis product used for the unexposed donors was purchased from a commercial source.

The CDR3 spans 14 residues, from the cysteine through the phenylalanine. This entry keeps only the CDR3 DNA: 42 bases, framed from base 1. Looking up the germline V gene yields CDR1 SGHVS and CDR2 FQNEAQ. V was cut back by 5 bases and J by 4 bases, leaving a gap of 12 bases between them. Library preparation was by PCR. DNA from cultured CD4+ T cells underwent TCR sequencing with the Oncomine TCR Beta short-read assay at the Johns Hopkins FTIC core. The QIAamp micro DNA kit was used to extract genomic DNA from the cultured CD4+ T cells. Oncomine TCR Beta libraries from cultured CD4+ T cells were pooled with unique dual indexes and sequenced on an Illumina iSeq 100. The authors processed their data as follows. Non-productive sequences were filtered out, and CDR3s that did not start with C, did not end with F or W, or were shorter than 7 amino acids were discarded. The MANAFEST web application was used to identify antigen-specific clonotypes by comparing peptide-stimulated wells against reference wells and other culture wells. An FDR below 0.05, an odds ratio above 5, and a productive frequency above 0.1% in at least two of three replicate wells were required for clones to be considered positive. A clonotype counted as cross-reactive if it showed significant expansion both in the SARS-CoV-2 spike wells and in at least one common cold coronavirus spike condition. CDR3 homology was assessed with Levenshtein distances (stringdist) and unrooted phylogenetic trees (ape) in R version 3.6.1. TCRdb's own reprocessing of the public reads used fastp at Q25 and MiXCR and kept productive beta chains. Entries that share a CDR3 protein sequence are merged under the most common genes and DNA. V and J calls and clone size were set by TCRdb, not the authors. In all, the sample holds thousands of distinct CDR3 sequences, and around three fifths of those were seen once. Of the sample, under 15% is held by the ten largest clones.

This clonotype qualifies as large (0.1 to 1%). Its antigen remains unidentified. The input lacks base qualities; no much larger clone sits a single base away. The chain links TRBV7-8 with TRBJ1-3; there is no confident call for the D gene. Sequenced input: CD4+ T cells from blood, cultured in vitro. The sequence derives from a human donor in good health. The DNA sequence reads TGTGCCAGCAGCCCTGATAGTGTGGGAAACACCATATATTTT. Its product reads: CASSPDSVGNTIYF.